The following is a TCR beta chain sequence with its context. The data derive from a study of blood T cell repertoires in COVID-19. In the study overall: Acute and convalescent COVID-19 specimens originated in the United States, Italy and Spain. The cDNA or gDNA used as material had been derived from T cells, B-cell-depleted T cells, or PBMCs.

Per the authors' pipeline: Amplification from reference gene primers served as the basis for estimated nucleated cell counts. Here immunoSEQ multiplex PCR was the method, and the copy in TCRdb shows in-frame clones only, minus some. That table furnishes V, J and clone size, whereas the DNA furnished D and trimming. The sample consists of around 220,000 clones, around four fifths of them appearing once. Sequencing was done on a sample of peripheral blood. The clonotype comes from a middle-aged woman with active or convalescent COVID-19.

The CDR3 protein is CASSLGQGGGYTF. The CDR3 nucleotides are TGTGCCAGCAGCTTAGGACAGGGAGGAGGCTACACCTTC. The chain links TRBV7-9 to TRBJ1-2, with 7 bases identical to TRBD1. Germline lookup yields CDR1 SEHNR and CDR2 FQNEAQ (reference sequence). Trimming removed 1 base from V and 8 bases from J; junction bases left unmatched: 4. This CDR3 has 13 amino acids.